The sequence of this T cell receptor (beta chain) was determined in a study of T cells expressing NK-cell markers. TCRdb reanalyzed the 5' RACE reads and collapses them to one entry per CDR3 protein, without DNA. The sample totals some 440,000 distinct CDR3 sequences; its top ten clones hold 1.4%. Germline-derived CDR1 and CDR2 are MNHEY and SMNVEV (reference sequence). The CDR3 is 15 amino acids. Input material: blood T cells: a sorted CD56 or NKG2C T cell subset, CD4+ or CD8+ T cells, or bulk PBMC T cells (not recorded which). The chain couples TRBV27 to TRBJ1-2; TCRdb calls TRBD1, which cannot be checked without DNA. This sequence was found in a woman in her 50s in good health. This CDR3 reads CASSFLTGTGYGYTF.